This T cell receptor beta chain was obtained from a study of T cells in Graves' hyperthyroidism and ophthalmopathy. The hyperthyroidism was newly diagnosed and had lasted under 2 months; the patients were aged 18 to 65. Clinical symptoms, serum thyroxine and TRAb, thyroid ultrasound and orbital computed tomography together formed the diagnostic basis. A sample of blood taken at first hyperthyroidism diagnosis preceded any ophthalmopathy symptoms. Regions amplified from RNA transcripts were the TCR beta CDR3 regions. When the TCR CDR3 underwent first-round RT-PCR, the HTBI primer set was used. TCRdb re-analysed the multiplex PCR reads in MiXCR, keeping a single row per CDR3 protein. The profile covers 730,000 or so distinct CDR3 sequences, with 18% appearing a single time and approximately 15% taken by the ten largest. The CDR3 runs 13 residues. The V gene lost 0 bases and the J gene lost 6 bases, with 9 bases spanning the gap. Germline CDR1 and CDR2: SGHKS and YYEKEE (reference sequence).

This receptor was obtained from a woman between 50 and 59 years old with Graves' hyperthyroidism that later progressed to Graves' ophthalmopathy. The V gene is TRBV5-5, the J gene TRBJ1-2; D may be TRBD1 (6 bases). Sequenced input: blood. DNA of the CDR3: TGTGCCAGCAGCTTGGGGGGGCCGGATGGCTACACCTTC. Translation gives CASSLGGPDGYTF.